This T cell receptor beta chain was recorded in a study of cytomegalovirus exposure and HLA in healthy donors. With regard to this clone: This specimen includes other DNA sequences encoding the same CDR3.

The CDR3 has 14 residues. CDR1 SGHNT and CDR2 YYREEE come from the germline V gene (reference sequence). Trimming removed 4 bases from V and 5 bases from J; junction bases left unmatched: 6. Both 60 Vbeta primers and 13 Jbeta primers went into the PCR. How the authors handled the data: Around 12 million of tens of millions of unique TCR beta chains were shared, per a later count. TCRdb's table, derived via immunoSEQ multiplex PCR, lists solely in-frame clones and lacks some. The V and J calls and clone size were taken over from that table, and D and trimming were inferred from the DNA. The sample lists 150,000 or so clones, approximately 84% occurring once.

Sequencing used PBMCs. This sequence originates from a man aged 25 to 40 in good health and CMV-seronegative. The V call is TRBV5-4, the J call TRBJ2-3; 8 positions agree with TRBD1. This CDR3 reads CASSQTGVRDTQYF. CDR3 sequence (DNA): TGTGCCAGCAGCCAGACAGGGGTGAGAGATACGCAGTATTTT.